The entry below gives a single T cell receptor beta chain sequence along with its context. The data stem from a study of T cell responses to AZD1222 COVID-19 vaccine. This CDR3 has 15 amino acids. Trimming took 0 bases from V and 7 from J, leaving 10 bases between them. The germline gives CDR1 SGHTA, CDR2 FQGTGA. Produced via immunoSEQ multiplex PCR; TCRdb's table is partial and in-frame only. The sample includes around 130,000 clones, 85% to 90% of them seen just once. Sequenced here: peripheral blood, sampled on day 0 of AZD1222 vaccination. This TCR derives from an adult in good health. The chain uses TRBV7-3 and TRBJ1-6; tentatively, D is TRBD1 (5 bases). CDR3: CASSLTPGKNSPLHF. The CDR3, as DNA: TGTGCCAGCAGCTTAACACCAGGGAAGAATTCACCCCTCCACTTT.